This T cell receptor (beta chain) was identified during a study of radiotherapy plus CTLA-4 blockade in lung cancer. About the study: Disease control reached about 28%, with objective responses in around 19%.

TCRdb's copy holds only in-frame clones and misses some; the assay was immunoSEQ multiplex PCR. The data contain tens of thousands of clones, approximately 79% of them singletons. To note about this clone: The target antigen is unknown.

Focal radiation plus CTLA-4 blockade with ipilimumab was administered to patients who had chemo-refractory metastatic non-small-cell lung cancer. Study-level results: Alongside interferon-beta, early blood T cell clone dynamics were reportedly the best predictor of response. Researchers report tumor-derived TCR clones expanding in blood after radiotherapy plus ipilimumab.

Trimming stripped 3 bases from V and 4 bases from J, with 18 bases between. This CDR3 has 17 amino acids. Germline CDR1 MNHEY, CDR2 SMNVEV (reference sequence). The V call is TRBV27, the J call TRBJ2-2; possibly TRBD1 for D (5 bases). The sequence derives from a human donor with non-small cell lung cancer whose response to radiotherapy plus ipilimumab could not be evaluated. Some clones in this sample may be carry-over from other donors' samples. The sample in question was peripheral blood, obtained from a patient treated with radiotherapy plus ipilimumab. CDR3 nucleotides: TGTGCCAGCAGTTTCTCCCACAGGTACCGATTCACCGGGGAGCTGTTTTTT. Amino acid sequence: CASSFSHRYRFTGELFF.